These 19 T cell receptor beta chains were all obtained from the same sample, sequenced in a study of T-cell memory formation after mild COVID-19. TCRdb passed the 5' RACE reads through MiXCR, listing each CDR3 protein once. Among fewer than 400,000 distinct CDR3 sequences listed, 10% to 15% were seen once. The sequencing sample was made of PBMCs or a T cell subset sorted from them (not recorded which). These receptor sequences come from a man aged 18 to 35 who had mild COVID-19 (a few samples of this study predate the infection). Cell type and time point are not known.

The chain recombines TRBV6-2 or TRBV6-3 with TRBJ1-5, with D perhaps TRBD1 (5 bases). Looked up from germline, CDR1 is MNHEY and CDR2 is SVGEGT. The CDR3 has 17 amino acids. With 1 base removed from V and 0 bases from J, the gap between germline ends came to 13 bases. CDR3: CASSYFPGSYSNQPQHF. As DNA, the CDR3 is TGTGCCAGCAGTTACTTTCCAGGGTCCTATAGCAATCAGCCCCAGCATTTT.

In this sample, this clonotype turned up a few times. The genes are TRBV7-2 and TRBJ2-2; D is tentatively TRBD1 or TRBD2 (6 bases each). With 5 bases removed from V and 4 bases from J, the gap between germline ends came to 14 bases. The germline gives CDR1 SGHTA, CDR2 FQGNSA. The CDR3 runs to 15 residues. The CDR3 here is CASSALGGLTGELFF. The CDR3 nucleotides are TGTGCCAGCAGCGCCCTCGGGGGCCTCACCGGGGAGCTGTTTTTT.

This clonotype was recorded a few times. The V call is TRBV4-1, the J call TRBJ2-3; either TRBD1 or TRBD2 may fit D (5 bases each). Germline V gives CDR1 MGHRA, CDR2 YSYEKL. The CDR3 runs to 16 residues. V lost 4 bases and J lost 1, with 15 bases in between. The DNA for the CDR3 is TGCGCCAGCAGCCGAGAACCGGGACCCCGCACAGATACGCAGTATTTT. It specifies CASSREPGPRTDTQYF.

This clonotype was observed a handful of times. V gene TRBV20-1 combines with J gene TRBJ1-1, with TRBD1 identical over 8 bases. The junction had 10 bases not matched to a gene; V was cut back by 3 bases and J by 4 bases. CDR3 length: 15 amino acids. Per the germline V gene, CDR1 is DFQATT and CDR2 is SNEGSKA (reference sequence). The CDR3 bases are TGCAGTGCTAGGGCGGACAGGGCGGCGGGCACTGAAGCTTTCTTT. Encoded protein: CSARADRAAGTEAFF.

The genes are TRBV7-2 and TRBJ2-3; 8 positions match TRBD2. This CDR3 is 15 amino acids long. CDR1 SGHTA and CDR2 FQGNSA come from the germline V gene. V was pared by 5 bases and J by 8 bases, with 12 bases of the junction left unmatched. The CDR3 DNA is TGTGCCAGCAGCGCAACTAGCGGTGGTGCAGGTACGCAGTATTTT. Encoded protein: CASSATSGGAGTQYF. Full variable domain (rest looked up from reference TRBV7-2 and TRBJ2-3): GAGVSQSPSNKVTEKGKDVELRCDPISGHTALYWYRQSLGQGLEFLIYFQGNSAPDKSGLPSDRFSAERTGGSVSTLTIQRTQQEDSAVYLCASSATSGGAGTQYFGPGTRLTVL.

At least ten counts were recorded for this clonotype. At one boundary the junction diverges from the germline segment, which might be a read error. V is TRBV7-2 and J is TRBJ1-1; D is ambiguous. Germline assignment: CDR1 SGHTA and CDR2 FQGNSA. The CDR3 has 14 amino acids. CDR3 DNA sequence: TGCGCCAGCAGCCTTCTAGGGATGAACACTGAAGCTTTCTTT. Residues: CASSLLGMNTEAFF.

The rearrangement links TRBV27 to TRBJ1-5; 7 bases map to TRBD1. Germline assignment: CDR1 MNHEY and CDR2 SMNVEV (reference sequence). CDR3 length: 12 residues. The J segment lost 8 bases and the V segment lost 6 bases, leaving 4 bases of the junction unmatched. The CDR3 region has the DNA TGTGCCAGCAGCTCAGGGGGGGAGCCCCAGCATTTT. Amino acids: CASSSGGEPQHF.

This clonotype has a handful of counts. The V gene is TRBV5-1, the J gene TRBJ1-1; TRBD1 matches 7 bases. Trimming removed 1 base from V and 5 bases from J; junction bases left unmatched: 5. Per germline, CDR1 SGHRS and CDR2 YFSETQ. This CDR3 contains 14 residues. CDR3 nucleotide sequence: TGCGCCAGCAGCTTGAGACAGGGCAGTACTGAAGCTTTCTTT. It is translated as CASSLRQGSTEAFF.

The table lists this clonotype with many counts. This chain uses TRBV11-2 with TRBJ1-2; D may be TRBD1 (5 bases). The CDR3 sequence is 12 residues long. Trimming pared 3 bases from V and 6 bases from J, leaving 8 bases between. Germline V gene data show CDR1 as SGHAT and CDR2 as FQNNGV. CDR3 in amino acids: CASSLGLDGYTF. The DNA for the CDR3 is TGTGCCAGCAGCTTGGGACTTGATGGCTACACCTTC. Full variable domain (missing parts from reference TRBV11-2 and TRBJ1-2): EAGVAQSPRYKIIEKRQSVAFWCNPISGHATLYWYQQILGQGPKLLIQFQNNGVVDDSQLPKDRFSAERLKGVDSTLKIQPAKLEDSAVYLCASSLGLDGYTFGSGTRLTVV.

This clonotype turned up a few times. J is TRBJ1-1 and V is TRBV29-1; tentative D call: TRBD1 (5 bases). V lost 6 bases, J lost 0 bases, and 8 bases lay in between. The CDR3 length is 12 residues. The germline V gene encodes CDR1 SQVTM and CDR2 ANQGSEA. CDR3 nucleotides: TGCAGCGTCCAGGGAATGAACACTGAAGCTTTCTTT. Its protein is CSVQGMNTEAFF.

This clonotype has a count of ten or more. The CDR3 nucleotides read TGCAGTGCTAGAGATAAGGGAGAGACCTTCTATGGCTACACCTTC. This translates into CSARDKGETFYGYTF. The J gene is TRBJ1-2, the V gene TRBV20-1, with unresolved D. V dropped 0 bases and J dropped 4 bases, with 15 bases sitting between them. Per germline, CDR1 DFQATT and CDR2 SNEGSKA (reference sequence). This CDR3 is built from 15 residues.

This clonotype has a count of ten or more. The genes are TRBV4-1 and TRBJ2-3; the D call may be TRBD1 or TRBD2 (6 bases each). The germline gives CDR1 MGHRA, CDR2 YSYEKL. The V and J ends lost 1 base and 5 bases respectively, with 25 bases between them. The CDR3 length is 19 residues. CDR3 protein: CASSQGLVGLRGRGDTQYF. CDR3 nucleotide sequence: TGCGCCAGCAGCCAAGGTCTGGTGGGACTCAGGGGACGTGGAGATACGCAGTATTTT.

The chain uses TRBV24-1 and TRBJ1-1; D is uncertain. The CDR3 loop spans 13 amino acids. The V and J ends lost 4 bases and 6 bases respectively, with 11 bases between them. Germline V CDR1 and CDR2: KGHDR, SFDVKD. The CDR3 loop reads CATSDPSTSEAFF. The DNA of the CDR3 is TGTGCCACCAGTGACCCTTCCACGTCTGAAGCTTTCTTT.

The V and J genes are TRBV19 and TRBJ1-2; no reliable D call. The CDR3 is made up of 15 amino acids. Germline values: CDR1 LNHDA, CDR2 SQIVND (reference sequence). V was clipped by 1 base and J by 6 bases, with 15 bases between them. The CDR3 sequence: CASSIGPAGFDGYTF. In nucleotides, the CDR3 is TGTGCCAGTAGTATAGGCCCCGCGGGGTTTGATGGCTACACCTTC.

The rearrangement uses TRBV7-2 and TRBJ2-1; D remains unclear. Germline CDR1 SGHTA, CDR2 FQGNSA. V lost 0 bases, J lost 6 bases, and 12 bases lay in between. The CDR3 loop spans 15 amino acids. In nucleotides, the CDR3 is TGTGCCAGCAGCTTAGCCCCTCGGTTGACCAATGAGCAGTTCTTC. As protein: CASSLAPRLTNEQFF.

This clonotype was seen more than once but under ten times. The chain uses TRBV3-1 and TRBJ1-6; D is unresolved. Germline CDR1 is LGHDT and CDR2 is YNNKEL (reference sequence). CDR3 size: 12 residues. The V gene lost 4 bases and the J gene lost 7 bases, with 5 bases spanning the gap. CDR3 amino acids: CASSPRNSPLHF. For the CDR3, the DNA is TGTGCCAGCAGCCCACGGAATTCACCCCTCCACTTT. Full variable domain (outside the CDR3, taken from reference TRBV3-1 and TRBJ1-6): DTAVSQTPKYLVTQMGNDKSIKCEQNLGHDTMYWYKQDSKKFLKIMFSYNNKELIINETVPNRFSPKSPDKAHLNLHINSLELGDSAVYFCASSPRNSPLHFGNGTRLTVT.

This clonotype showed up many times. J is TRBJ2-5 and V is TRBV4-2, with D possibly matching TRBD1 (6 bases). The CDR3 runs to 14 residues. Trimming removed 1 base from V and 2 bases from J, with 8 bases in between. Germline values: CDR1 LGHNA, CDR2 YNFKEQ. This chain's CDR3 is CASSQVQGQETQYF. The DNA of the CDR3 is TGTGCCAGCAGCCAAGTACAGGGACAAGAGACCCAGTACTTC.

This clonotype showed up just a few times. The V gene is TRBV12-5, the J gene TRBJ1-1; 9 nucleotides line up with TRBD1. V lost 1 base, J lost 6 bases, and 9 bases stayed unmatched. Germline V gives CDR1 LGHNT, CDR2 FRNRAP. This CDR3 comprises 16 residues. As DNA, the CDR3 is TGTGCTAGTGGTTTGGCCGGGACAGGGAGTTTCGCTGAAGCTTTCTTT. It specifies CASGLAGTGSFAEAFF. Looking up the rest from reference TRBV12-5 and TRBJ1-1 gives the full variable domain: DARVTQTPRHKVTEMGQEVTMRCQPILGHNTVFWYRQTMMQGLELLAYFRNRAPLDDSGMPKDRFSAEMPDATLATLKIQPSEPRDSAVYFCASGLAGTGSFAEAFFGQGTRLTVV.

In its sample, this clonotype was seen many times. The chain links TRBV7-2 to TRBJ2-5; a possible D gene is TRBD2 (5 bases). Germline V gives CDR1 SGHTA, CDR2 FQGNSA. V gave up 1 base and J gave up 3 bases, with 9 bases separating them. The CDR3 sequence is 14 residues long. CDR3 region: CASSLGAAEETQYF. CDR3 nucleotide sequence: TGTGCCAGCAGCTTAGGAGCGGCCGAAGAGACCCAGTACTTC.